The 9 T cell receptor beta chains below come from one sample, sequenced in a study of OX40 agonist ivuxolimab in advanced cancers. Produced via immunoSEQ multiplex PCR; TCRdb's table is partial and in-frame only. The data show 45,000 to 60,000 clones, about nine tenths seen once. Here the sequenced sample was CD4+ or CD8+ T cells sorted from blood, taken in a trial of the OX40 agonist ivuxolimab. Source of these receptors: an adult with an advanced solid tumor such as melanoma, head and neck, liver or kidney cancer.

This chain connects TRBV5-1 to TRBJ1-5; TRBD1 might be the D (5 bases). V was cut by 0 bases and J by 5 bases, with 9 bases left in between. CDR1 and CDR2 from the germline V gene are SGHRS and YFSETQ. This CDR3 has 14 amino acids. The CDR3 is CASSLVGDDQPQHF. For the CDR3, the DNA is TGCGCCAGCAGCTTGGTGGGGGACGATCAGCCCCAGCATTTT.

The chain combines TRBV4-2 with TRBJ1-5; 7 bases agree with TRBD1. CDR3 length: 14 residues. CDR1 and CDR2 (germline): LGHNA, YNFKEQ. V trimming: 1 base; J trimming: 4 bases; junction bases outside the gene matches: 1. CDR3 sequence reads: CASSQAGGNQPQHF. The CDR3, as DNA: TGTGCCAGCAGCCAAGCAGGGGGGAATCAGCCCCAGCATTTT.

This clone was observed a single time. The V call is TRBV2, the J call TRBJ2-1, with TRBD2 as a possible D gene (6 bases). There are 15 residues in the CDR3. Germline V gives CDR1 SNHLY, CDR2 FYNNEI. V lost 8 bases and J lost 5, with 19 bases in between. The CDR3 region has the DNA TGTGCCAGCCAAGTAGGGCTAGCGCGAAACAATGAGCAGTTCTTC. Encoded protein: CASQVGLARNNEQFF.

This clone occurred once. The chain carries TRBV13 and TRBJ1-5; 7 positions agree with TRBD1. CDR1 and CDR2 from the germline V gene are PRHDT and FYEKMQ (reference sequence). V was clipped by 5 bases and J by 5 bases; unmatched bases: 0. This CDR3 spans 12 amino acids. The CDR3 here is CASSQGDQPQHF. CDR3 coding DNA: TGTGCCAGCAGCCAGGGGGATCAGCCCCAGCATTTT.

The chain has TRBV5-5 and TRBJ1-5, with D possibly matching TRBD1 (6 bases). The CDR3 is 14 residues long. With 0 bases removed from V and 6 bases from J, the gap between germline ends came to 10 bases. CDR1 is SGHKS and CDR2 is YYEKEE in the germline V gene (reference sequence). The CDR3 bases are TGTGCCAGCAGCTTGGTACAGGGAATTCAGCCCCAGCATTTT. It codes for CASSLVQGIQPQHF.

The gene calls are TRBV4-2 and TRBJ1-3; D ambiguous. Germline lookup yields CDR1 LGHNA and CDR2 YNFKEQ. The CDR3 runs 15 residues. The V gene lost 0 bases and the J gene lost 3 bases, with 9 bases spanning the gap. Written as DNA, the CDR3 is TGTGCCAGCAGCCAAGATTTGGACGGTGGAAACACCATATATTTT. Translation gives CASSQDLDGGNTIYF.

The rearrangement joins TRBV27 to TRBJ1-5; D not certain. Germline V gene sequence: CDR1 MNHEY, CDR2 SMNVEV (reference sequence). Trimming shortened V by 2 bases and J by 5 bases, and 7 bases separated the two germline ends. The CDR3 totals 13 residues. CDR3 in amino acids: CASSLGGYQPQHF. The DNA of the CDR3 is TGTGCCAGCAGTTTAGGAGGGTATCAGCCCCAGCATTTT.

This chain joins TRBV5-4 and TRBJ2-2; D is uncertain. V was clipped by 4 bases and J by 4 bases, with 8 bases between them. Germline V gene sequence: CDR1 SGHNT, CDR2 YYREEE (reference sequence). The CDR3 spans 13 residues. In DNA form, the CDR3 reads TGTGCCAGCAGCCCTGCCGGCACCGGGGAGCTGTTTTTT. Protein sequence: CASSPAGTGELFF.

The rearrangement uses TRBV7-8 and TRBJ2-1, with 11 bases lining up with TRBD1. V trimming: 3 bases; J trimming: 7 bases; junction bases outside the gene matches: 5. CDR3 length equals 15 residues. Germline V gene sequence: CDR1 SGHVS, CDR2 FQNEAQ. Here the CDR3 reads CASSFGQGAGNEQFF. CDR3 DNA: TGTGCCAGCAGCTTCGGACAGGGGGCTGGGAATGAGCAGTTCTTC.